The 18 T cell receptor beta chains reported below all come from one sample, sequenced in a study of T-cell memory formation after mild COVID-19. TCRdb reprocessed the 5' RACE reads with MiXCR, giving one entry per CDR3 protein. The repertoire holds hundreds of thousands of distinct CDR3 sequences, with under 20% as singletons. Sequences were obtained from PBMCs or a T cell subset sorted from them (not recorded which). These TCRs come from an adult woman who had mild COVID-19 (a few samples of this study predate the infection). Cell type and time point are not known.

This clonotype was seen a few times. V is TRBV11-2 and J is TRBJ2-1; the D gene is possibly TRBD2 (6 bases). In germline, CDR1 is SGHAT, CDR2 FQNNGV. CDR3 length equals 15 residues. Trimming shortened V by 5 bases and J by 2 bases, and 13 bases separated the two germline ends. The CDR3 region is CASSTSTSPYNEQFF. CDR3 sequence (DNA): TGTGCCAGCAGCACCTCGACTAGTCCCTACAATGAGCAGTTCTTC.

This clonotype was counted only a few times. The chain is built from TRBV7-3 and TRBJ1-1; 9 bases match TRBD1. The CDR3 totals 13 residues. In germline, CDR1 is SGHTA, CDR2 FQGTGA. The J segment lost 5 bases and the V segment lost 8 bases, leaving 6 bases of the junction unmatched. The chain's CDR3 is CASATGTGTEAFF. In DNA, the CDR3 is TGTGCCAGCGCGACCGGGACAGGGACTGAAGCTTTCTTT.

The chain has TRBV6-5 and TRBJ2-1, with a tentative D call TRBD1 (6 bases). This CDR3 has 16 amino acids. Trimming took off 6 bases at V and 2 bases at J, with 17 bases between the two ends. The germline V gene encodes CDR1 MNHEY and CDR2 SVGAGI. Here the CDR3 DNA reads TGTGCCAGCAGCCCATCCGGGACACTAGCCTACAATGAGCAGTTCTTC. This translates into CASSPSGTLAYNEQFF.

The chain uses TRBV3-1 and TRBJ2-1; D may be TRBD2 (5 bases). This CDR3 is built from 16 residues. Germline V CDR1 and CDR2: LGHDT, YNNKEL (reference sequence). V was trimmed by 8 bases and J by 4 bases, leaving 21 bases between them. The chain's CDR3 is CASAPRRVTSYNEQFF. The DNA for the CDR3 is TGTGCCAGCGCACCGAGGCGGGTAACCTCTTACAATGAGCAGTTCTTC.

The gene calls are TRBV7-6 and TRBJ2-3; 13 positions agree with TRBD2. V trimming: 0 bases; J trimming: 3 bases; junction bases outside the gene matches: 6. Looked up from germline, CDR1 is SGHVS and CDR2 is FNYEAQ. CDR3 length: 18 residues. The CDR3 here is CASSLANGLAGVTDTQYF. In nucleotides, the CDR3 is TGTGCCAGCAGCTTAGCTAATGGACTAGCGGGGGTGACAGATACGCAGTATTTT.

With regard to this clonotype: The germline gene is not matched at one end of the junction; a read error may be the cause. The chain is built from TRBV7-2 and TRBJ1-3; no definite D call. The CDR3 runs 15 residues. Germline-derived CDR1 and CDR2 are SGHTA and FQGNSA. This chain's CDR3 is CASSLELASGNAIYF. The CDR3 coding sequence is TGTGCCAGCAGCTTAGAGTTGGCCTCTGGAAACGCCATATATTTT.

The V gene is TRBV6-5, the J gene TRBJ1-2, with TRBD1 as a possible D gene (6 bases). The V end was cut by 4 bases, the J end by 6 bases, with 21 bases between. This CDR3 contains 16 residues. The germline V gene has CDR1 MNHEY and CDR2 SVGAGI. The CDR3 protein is CASSSSGTTHYHGYTF. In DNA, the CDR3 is TGTGCCAGCAGTTCCTCCGGGACAACTCACTACCATGGCTACACCTTC.

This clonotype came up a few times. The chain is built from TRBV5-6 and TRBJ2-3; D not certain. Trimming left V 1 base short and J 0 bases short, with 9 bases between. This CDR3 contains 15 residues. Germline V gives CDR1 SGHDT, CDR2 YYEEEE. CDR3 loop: CASSLRALSTDTQYF. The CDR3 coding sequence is TGTGCCAGCAGCTTGAGGGCCCTCAGCACAGATACGCAGTATTTT.

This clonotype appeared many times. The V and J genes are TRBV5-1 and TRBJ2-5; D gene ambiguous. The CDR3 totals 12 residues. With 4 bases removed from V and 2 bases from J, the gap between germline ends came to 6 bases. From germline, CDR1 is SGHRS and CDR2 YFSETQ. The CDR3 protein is CASSISQETQYF. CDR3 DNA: TGCGCCAGCAGCATCTCACAAGAGACCCAGTACTTC.

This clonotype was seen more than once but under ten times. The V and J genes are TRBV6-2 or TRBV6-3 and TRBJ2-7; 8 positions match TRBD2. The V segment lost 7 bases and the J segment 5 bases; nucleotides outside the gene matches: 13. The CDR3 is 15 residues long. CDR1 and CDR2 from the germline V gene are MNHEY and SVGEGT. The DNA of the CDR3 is TGTGCCAGCACTCGACTGAGCGGGAGTTCCCACGAGCAGTACTTC. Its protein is CASTRLSGSSHEQYF.

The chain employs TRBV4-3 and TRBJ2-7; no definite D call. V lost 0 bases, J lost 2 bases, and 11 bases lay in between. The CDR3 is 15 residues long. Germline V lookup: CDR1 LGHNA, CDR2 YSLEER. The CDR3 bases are TGCGCCAGCAGCCAAGAGGTCGGGCTAACCTACGAGCAGTACTTC. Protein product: CASSQEVGLTYEQYF.

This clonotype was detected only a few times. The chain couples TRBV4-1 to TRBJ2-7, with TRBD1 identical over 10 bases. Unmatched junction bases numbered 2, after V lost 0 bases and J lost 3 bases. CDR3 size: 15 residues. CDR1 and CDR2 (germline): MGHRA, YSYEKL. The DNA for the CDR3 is TGCGCCAGCAGCCAAGAGGGACAGGGGAACTACGAGCAGTACTTC. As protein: CASSQEGQGNYEQYF.

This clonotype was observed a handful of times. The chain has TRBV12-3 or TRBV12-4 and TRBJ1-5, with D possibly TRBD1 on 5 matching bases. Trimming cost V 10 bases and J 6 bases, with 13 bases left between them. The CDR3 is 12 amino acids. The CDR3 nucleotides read TGTGCCATCCTCCGGGGGGGTCAGCCCCAGCATTTT. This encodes CAILRGGQPQHF.

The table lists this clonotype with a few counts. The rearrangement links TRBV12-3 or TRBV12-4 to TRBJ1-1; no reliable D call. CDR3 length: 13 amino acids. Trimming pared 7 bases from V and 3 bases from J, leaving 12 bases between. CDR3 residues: CASTKTGHTEAFF. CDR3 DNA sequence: TGTGCCAGCACGAAGACCGGACACACTGAAGCTTTCTTT.

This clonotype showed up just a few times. CDR3 protein: CASSQDWEGEGQPQHF. The DNA of the CDR3 is TGCGCCAGCAGCCAAGATTGGGAGGGAGAAGGACAGCCCCAGCATTTT. The V and J genes are TRBV4-3 and TRBJ1-5; D uncertain. The CDR3 consists of 16 residues. Looked up from germline, CDR1 is LGHNA and CDR2 is YSLEER. Trimming stripped 0 bases from V and 7 bases from J, with 16 bases between.

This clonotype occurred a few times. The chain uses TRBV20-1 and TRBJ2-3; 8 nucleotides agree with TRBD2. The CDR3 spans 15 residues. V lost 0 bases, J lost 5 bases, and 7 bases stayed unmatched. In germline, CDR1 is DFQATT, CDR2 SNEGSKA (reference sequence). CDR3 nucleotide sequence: TGCAGTGCTAGAGAGAGGCGGGGGGCGGAAGATACGCAGTATTTT. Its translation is CSARERRGAEDTQYF.

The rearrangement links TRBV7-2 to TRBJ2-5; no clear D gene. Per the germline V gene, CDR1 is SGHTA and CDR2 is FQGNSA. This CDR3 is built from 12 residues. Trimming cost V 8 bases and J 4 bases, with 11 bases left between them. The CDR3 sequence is CASRHNRETQYF. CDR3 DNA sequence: TGTGCCAGCCGGCATAACAGAGAGACCCAGTACTTC.

Written as DNA, the CDR3 is TGTGCCAGCAGCCCCGGGACAGCTTACACTGAAGCTTTCTTT. Its translation: CASSPGTAYTEAFF. V and J are TRBV7-3 and TRBJ1-1; 7 bases agree with TRBD1. The CDR3 length is 14 residues. Unmatched junction bases numbered 6, after V lost 5 bases and J lost 3 bases. Germline V CDR1 and CDR2: SGHTA, FQGTGA.